This entry features one TCR beta chain sequence. The data are from a study of blood T cell repertoires in COVID-19. Looked up from germline, CDR1 is MNHEY and CDR2 is SMNVEV (reference sequence). The CDR3 runs 13 residues. Between the trimmed V and J ends, which lost 5 bases and 6 bases, there was a span of 14 bases. Profiling relied on immunoSEQ multiplex PCR, and the TCRdb table lists in-frame clones only, not all of them. The sample comprises about 76,000 clones, about 85% of which are singletons, and approximately 9.9% rests with the top ten. Material for sequencing was peripheral blood. This chain connects TRBV27 to TRBJ2-7; TRBD1 might be the D (6 bases). The source of this sequence is a man in his sixties with COVID-19, enrolled during active disease. The CDR3 DNA follows: TGTGCCAGCAGTACCGTGGGACAATTCGAGCAGTACTTC. Protein sequence: CASSTVGQFEQYF.